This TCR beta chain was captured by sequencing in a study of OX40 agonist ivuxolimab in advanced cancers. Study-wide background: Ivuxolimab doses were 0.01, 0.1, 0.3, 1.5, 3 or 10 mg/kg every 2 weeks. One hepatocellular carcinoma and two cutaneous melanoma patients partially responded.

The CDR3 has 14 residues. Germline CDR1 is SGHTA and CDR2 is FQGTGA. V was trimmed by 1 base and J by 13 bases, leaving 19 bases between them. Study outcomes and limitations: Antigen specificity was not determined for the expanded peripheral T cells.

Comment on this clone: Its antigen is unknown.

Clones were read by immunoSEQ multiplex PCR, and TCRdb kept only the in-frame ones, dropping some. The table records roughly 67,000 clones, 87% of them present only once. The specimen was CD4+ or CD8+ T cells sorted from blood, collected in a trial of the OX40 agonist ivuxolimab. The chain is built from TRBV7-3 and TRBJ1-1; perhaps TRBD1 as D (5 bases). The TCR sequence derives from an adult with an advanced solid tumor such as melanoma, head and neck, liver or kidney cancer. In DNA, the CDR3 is TGTGCCAGCAGCTTAAGAGCTAGGGACGGCGAAATTTTCTTT. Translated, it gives CASSLRARDGEIFF.